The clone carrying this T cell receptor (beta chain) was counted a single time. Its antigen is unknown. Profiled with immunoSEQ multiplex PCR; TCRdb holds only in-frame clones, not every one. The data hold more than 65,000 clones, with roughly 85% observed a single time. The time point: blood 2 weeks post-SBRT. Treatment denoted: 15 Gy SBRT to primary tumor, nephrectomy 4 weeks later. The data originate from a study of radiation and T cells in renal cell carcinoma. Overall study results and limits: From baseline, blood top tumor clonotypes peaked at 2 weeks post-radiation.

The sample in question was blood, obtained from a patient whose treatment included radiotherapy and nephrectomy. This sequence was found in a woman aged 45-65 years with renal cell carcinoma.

The CDR3 DNA sequence: TGTGCCTGGAGTGTAACGGGGGGCCTCACAGATACGCAGTATTTT. Amino acids: CAWSVTGGLTDTQYF. The rearrangement uses TRBV30 and TRBJ2-3, with D possibly matching TRBD2 (7 bases). The germline V and J ends were trimmed by 0 bases and 2 bases, with 12 bases remaining between them. The CDR3 loop spans 15 amino acids. The V gene's germline CDR1 is GTSNPN and CDR2 SVGIG (reference sequence).